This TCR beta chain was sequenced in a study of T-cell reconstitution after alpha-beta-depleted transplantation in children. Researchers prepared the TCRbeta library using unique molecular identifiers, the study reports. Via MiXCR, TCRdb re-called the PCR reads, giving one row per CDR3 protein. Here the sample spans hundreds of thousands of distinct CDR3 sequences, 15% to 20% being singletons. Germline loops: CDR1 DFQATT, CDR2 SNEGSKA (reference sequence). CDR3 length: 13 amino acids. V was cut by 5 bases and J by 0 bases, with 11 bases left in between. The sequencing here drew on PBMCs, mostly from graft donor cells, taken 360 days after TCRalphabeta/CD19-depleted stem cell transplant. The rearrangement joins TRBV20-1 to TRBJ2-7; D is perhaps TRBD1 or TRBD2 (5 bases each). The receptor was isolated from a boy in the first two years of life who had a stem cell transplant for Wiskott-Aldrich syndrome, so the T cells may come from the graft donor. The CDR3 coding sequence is TGCAGTGCTTCAACCGGGACCTCCTACGAGCAGTACTTC. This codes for CSASTGTSYEQYF.